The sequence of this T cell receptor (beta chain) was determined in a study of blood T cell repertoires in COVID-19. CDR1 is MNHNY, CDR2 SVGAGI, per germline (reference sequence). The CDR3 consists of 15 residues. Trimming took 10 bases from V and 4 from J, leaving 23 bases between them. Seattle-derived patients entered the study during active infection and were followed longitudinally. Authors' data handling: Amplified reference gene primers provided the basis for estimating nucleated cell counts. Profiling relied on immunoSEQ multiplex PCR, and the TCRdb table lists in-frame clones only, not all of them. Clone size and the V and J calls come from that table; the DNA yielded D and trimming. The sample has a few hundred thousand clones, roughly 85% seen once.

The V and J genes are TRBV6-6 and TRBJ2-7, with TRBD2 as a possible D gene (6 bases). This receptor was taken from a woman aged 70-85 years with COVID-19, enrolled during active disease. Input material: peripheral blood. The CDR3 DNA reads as TGTGCCACCGAGTCGTCGAACCAGGGAGGATACGAGCAGTACTTC. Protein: CATESSNQGGYEQYF.